This T cell receptor (beta chain) originates from a study of radiation and T cells in renal cell carcinoma. Study findings and constraints: Irradiated tumors had higher TCR clonality than control tumors. From baseline, blood top tumor clonotypes peaked at 2 weeks post-radiation. Dominant CDR3 motifs occupied more repertoire in irradiated than control tumors.

Some clones are missing from TCRdb's copy, which holds only in-frame ones; the method was immunoSEQ multiplex PCR. Among some 14,000 clones, around 65% were seen once, and the ten largest hold 27%. This CDR3 has 14 residues. V was trimmed by 4 bases and J by 7 bases, leaving 11 bases between them. Per the germline V gene, CDR1 is KGHSH and CDR2 is LQKENI. As to treatment: 15 Gy SBRT to primary tumor, nephrectomy 4 weeks later. Nephrectomy followed 15 Gy stereotactic body radiation by 4 weeks. Concerning this clone itself: As yet, its antigen is unknown.

The starting material was tumor tissue, obtained from a patient whose treatment included radiotherapy and nephrectomy. The chain uses TRBV18 and TRBJ1-6; possible D gene TRBD1, 5 bases. The clonotype was recovered from a woman in her 70s with renal cell carcinoma. CDR3 amino acids: CASSRDSENSPLHF. As DNA, the CDR3 is TGTGCCAGCTCACGGGACTCCGAAAATTCACCCCTCCACTTT.